This TCR beta chain was obtained from a study of Graves' ophthalmopathy and Graves' hyperthyroidism. This clonotype was found many times. Its antigen is currently unknown. From RNA, the CDR3 regions of TCR beta chains were amplified and sequenced. Second-round multiplex PCR came after first-round RT-PCR with HTBI primers. TCRdb analysed the multiplex PCR reads with MiXCR anew, one entry per CDR3 protein. The sample records about 210,000 distinct CDR3 sequences, around 28% being singletons. Study-level findings and limits: The model predicted progression of ophthalmopathy with a sensitivity of roughly 66%, and its specificity was roughly 72%.

This TCR was recovered from a man in his forties or fifties with Graves' ophthalmopathy. Material: peripheral blood.

This chain's CDR3 is CASRPQGVDGYTF. The CDR3 DNA is TGTGCCAGTAGACCGCAGGGGGTTGATGGCTACACCTTC. The chain recombines TRBV19 with TRBJ1-2, with 7 bases identical to TRBD1. The V gene's germline CDR1 is LNHDA and CDR2 SQIVND (reference sequence). The CDR3 covers 13 residues. V lost 6 bases, J lost 6 bases, and 7 bases stayed unmatched.